This T cell receptor beta chain stems from a study of T cells in Graves' hyperthyroidism and ophthalmopathy. This clonotype was detected ten times or more. The CDR3 has 13 amino acids. Trimming took 1 base from V and 3 from J, leaving 6 bases between them. Germline-derived CDR1 and CDR2 are SGHTA and FQGNSA. TCR beta CDR3 region amplification was performed from RNA transcripts. Initially, a first-round RT-PCR of the TCR CDR3 employed the HTBI primer set. TCRdb reanalysed the multiplex PCR reads using MiXCR and keeps one entry per CDR3 protein. The table includes 400,000 to 500,000 distinct CDR3 sequences, roughly an eighth detected once.

Sequencing was carried out using blood. The chain has TRBV7-2 and TRBJ1-1; D is unresolved. The receptor's source is a young woman with Graves' hyperthyroidism. The CDR3 is CASSLEGDTEAFF. CDR3 nucleotides: TGTGCCAGCAGCTTAGAAGGTGACACTGAAGCTTTCTTT.